This TCR beta chain was retrieved from a study of blood T cells in healthy people across ages (dated by TCRdb to 2015 to 2017). Background on the whole study: In model experiments, template switching captured about one uniquely barcoded TCR beta cDNA molecule for every two T cells. Using deep sequencing normalized with unique cDNA molecular identifiers, the study measured how TCR beta repertoire diversity changes with age. The donors were divided into four age groups: young (average around 17 years), middle-aged (roughly 40), aged (about 60) and long-lived (about 84). Donors of different ages were randomly distributed across sequencing lanes to avoid experimental bias. The study analyzed two additional independent replicas of 1 million unique cDNA reads from the same blood draw for two donors, one aged 18 to 29 and one aged 80 or older.

Systemically healthy Caucasian individuals from Russia, 35 to 50 in total and aged roughly 6 to 100 years, were included as donors. Each donor gave 8.5 to 10 milliliters of peripheral blood, collected into EDTA-treated Vacutainer tubes. PBMCs were isolated by Ficoll-Paque density-gradient centrifugation, with at least 6 million obtained per sample. Total RNA, at least 6 micrograms per sample, was extracted from PBMCs with Trizol reagent. Naive CD45RAhigh/CD27high T cell percentages were measured by flow cytometry on a PBMC aliquot from every donor. Study-level results and caveats: Estimates of total diversity based on one million sequenced T cells were regarded as lower bounds and as underestimates. Because donor CMV infection status was unknown, age-related changes in expanded clonotypes were potentially confounded. A strong correlation was found between observed TCR beta diversity and the percentage of naive T cells measured by flow cytometry. Observed TCR beta diversity per million T cells fell roughly linearly with age, and a significant reduction was already apparent by age around 36. Compared with the aged group, more naive CD4+ T cells, fewer expanded clones and increased TCR diversity were shown by the long-lived group, suggesting age selection. Because profiling used bulk unsorted PBMCs, naive and antigen-experienced compartments could not be compared conclusively.

This clonotype was seen only a few times. The antigen it recognizes is unknown. The record has no base qualities; no much larger clone is one base away. Between the V and J ends, shortened by 3 bases and 0 bases respectively, the junction contains 9 bases. CDR1 and CDR2 are drawn from the germline V gene: SGHAT, FQNNGV. Its CDR3 holds 15 amino acids, cysteine through phenylalanine. The entry retains the CDR3 DNA only, 45 bases that are in frame from base 1. Library method: 5' RACE. Sequencing instrument: Illumina HiSeq 2500. A second PCR of about 6 to 11 cycles was performed with a sample-barcoded 5' primer and a J-beta primer mix. A template-switch 5' adaptor carrying 12 random nucleotides introduced a unique molecular identifier onto each TCR beta cDNA molecule. Each sample yielded at least 3 million CDR3-containing paired-end reads. First-strand cDNA synthesis was performed from all RNA using the Mint cDNA synthesis kit, with priming by a TRBC-specific oligonucleotide. All cDNA was treated with uracil-DNA glycosylase and then went through a first 18-cycle PCR with the universal primers M1SS and BC2_uni_R. Turning to the authors' computational methods: Normalization of each sample was performed by random selection of 1 million high-quality reads, each carrying a distinct molecular identifier. Reads sharing molecular identifiers were discarded rather than binned into consensus sequences. CDR3 identification, clonotype clustering and error correction used MiTCR with a Q25 quality threshold and the strictest error-elimination algorithm. A nonparametric unseen species model using Euler transformation provided a lower-bound estimate of total TCR beta diversity. TCRdb handled the public reads itself, with Q25 trimming in fastp and clone calling in MiXCR, and kept productive beta chains. Every distinct CDR3 protein forms one entry, paired with its most common genes and DNA. The V and J calls and clone size come from TCRdb's table, not from the authors' own analysis. The sample includes 1.2 million to 1.5 million distinct CDR3 sequences, with about 43% observed a single time. In total, the top ten clones hold approximately 7.9% of the sample.

Sequenced material: blood. This receptor was identified in a woman between 18 and 29 years old in good health. This sequence uses TRBV11-2 and TRBJ2-1, with no D gene named confidently. The encoded CDR3 is CASSFSSYSYNEQFF. The base sequence is TGTGCCAGCAGCTTTAGCTCCTACTCCTACAATGAGCAGTTCTTC.